This TCR beta chain was recorded in a study of blood T cells in healthy people across ages. Study results and caveats: Naive CD4+ cells and diversity were both higher in long-lived donors than in aged donors.

Sample-barcoded 5' priming and a J-beta primer mix drove a second PCR of 7 to 11 cycles. Each CDR3 protein is one row after TCRdb ran MiXCR on the 5' RACE reads. The sample has approximately 820,000 distinct CDR3 sequences; under 45% are singletons. In germline, CDR1 is SGHKS, CDR2 YYEKEE (reference sequence). The V and J ends lost 7 bases and 3 bases, in that order; junction bases with no gene match: 5. This CDR3 contains 14 residues. A word on this clonotype: Antigen unknown.

This chain joins TRBV5-5 and TRBJ2-5; 11 positions agree with TRBD2. The sequence was collected from a man in his sixties in good health. Sequencing input: blood. CDR3 sequence: CASLRLAGKETQYF. The CDR3 DNA sequence: TGTGCCAGCTTGAGACTAGCGGGGAAAGAGACCCAGTACTTC. The full variable domain, with the rest looked up from reference TRBV5-5 and TRBJ2-5, is DAGVTQSPTHLIKTRGQQVTLRCSPISGHKSVSWYQQVLGQGPQFIFQYYEKEERGRGNFPDRFSARQFPNYSSELNVNALLLGDSALYLCASLRLAGKETQYFGPGTRLLVL.